Listed below are T cell receptor beta chains from one sample, sequenced in a study of blood T cell repertoires in COVID-19. Here immunoSEQ multiplex PCR was the method, and the copy in TCRdb shows in-frame clones only, minus some. The sample carries approximately 240,000 clones, roughly 80% recorded once. Sequenced material: peripheral blood. These receptor sequences come from a woman aged 80 or over with active or convalescent COVID-19. The CDR3 runs from the conserved cysteine through the conserved F or W. A D gene is named only where the DNA matches it firmly. Clone size, where shown, is once, few, many, or a class for clones that have expanded.

V gene	clone size	J gene	D gene	CDR3 length	CDR3 protein	CDR3 DNA
TRBV4-2	-	TRBJ2-7	-	19	CASSQANLSPIGGGYEQYF	TGTGCCAGCAGCCAAGCTAATCTCTCTCCCATAGGGGGTGGCTACGAGCAGTACTTC
TRBV7-2	few	TRBJ2-3	TRBD2	15	CASSLSLAGTDTQYF	TGTGCCAGCAGCTTAAGTCTAGCGGGCACAGATACGCAGTATTTT
TRBV5-6	-	TRBJ2-3	TRBD1	15	CASSLPDRGMDTQYF	TGTGCCAGCAGCTTACCGGACAGGGGAATGGATACGCAGTATTTT
TRBV7-3	once	TRBJ2-1	-	15	CASSSSGATYNEQFF	TGTGCCAGCAGCTCCTCGGGAGCCACCTACAATGAGCAGTTCTTC
TRBV28	-	TRBJ1-5	-	15	CASSYPGGFNQPQHF	TGTGCCAGCAGTTACCCAGGCGGGTTTAATCAGCCCCAGCATTTT
TRBV18	few	TRBJ1-5	TRBD1	14	CASSLGTGDQPQHF	TGTGCCAGCTCCCTGGGGACAGGGGATCAGCCCCAGCATTTT
TRBV28	once	TRBJ1-4	TRBD1	13	CASSFLRTGVLFF	TGTGCCAGCAGTTTTCTAAGAACAGGGGTACTGTTTTTT
TRBV19	-	TRBJ1-5	-	14	CATRGGTSNQPQHF	TGTGCCACCAGAGGAGGGACCAGCAATCAGCCCCAGCATTTT
TRBV7-3	-	TRBJ2-1	TRBD2	15	CASSTSGGVYNEQFF	TGTGCCAGCAGCACTAGCGGGGGTGTCTACAATGAGCAGTTCTTC
TRBV7-2	once	TRBJ2-5	TRBD2	16	CASSSGLAGGQETQYF	TGTGCCAGCAGCTCAGGACTAGCGGGAGGTCAAGAGACCCAGTACTTC
TRBV4-2	-	TRBJ1-5	TRBD1	15	CASSRGQGPNQPQHF	TGTGCCAGCAGCCGGGGACAGGGTCCGAATCAGCCCCAGCATTTT
TRBV28	-	TRBJ1-1	-	15	CASSLGSGGWTEAFF	TGTGCCAGCAGTTTAGGTTCCGGGGGTTGGACTGAAGCTTTCTTT
TRBV3-1/TRBV3-2	-	TRBJ2-1	TRBD1	15	CASSQPMTGMNEQFF	TGTGCCAGCAGCCAACCGATGACAGGGATGAATGAGCAGTTCTTC
TRBV20-1	-	TRBJ1-6	-	13	CSASGGRNSPLHF	TGCAGTGCTAGTGGGGGGCGTAATTCACCCCTCCACTTT
TRBV7-9	-	TRBJ1-6	-	15	CASSFQPGINSPLHF	TGTGCCAGCAGCTTCCAGCCAGGAATTAATTCACCCCTCCACTTT
TRBV28	-	TRBJ2-3	TRBD1	15	CASSRGQGATDTQYF	TGTGCCAGCAGTCGAGGACAGGGGGCCACAGATACGCAGTATTTT
TRBV11-2	once	TRBJ2-1	TRBD2	16	CASSPWAAGVYNEQFF	TGTGCCAGCAGCCCCTGGGCAGCGGGAGTTTACAATGAGCAGTTCTTC
TRBV18	-	TRBJ1-1	-	16	CASSPMGRNMNTEAFF	TGTGCCAGCTCACCAATGGGCCGAAACATGAACACTGAAGCTTTCTTT
TRBV10-3	-	TRBJ2-7	-	11	CAISDSYEQYF	TGTGCCATCAGTGACAGCTACGAGCAGTACTTC
TRBV4-2	few	TRBJ1-2	TRBD1	16	CASSQDPSRTGDGYTF	TGTGCCAGCAGCCAAGATCCTAGCCGGACAGGGGATGGCTACACCTTC
TRBV24-1	-	TRBJ2-7	TRBD1	14	CATPEQGHSYEQYF	TGTGCCACCCCGGAACAGGGGCACTCCTACGAGCAGTACTTC
TRBV6-6	once	TRBJ2-7	TRBD2	13	CASRGAGGYEQYF	TGTGCCAGCAGAGGAGCGGGGGGCTACGAGCAGTACTTC
TRBV6-5	-	TRBJ1-4	-	14	CASSYGGTNEKLFF	TGTGCCAGCAGTTACGGAGGAACTAATGAAAAACTGTTTTTT
TRBV15	-	TRBJ2-5	TRBD2	16	CATSGVAGELLETQYF	TGTGCCACCAGCGGGGTAGCGGGGGAACTCTTAGAGACCCAGTACTTC
TRBV2	-	TRBJ2-2	TRBD1	14	CASTQDRAHGELFF	TGTGCCAGCACACAGGACAGGGCTCACGGGGAGCTGTTTTTT
TRBV27	-	TRBJ1-6	-	14	CASSFAPDNSPLHF	TGTGCCAGCAGTTTTGCCCCGGATAATTCACCCCTCCACTTT
TRBV18	-	TRBJ2-5	TRBD2	14	CASSPTSGEETQYF	TGTGCCAGCTCACCGACTAGCGGGGAAGAGACCCAGTACTTC
TRBV5-1	-	TRBJ1-1	-	12	CASSRVNTEAFF	TGCGCCAGCAGCCGGGTGAACACTGAAGCTTTCTTT
TRBV18	-	TRBJ1-1	-	15	CASSPLTDKNTEAFF	TGTGCCAGCTCACCATTGACAGACAAGAACACTGAAGCTTTCTTT
TRBV7-7	-	TRBJ2-1	-	13	CASSLGDPNEQFF	TGTGCTAGCAGCTTAGGAGATCCCAATGAGCAGTTCTTC
TRBV5-1	-	TRBJ2-7	-	14	CASSSDSLSYEQYF	TGCGCCAGCAGCTCCGACAGCCTCTCCTACGAGCAGTACTTC
TRBV18	once	TRBJ2-7	TRBD2	16	CASSPPGTSRTYEQYF	TGTGCCAGCTCGCCCCCCGGGACTAGCCGAACCTACGAGCAGTACTTC
TRBV28	-	TRBJ2-3	TRBD1	14	CATSTGGVADTQYF	TGTGCCACGTCGACAGGGGGGGTCGCAGATACGCAGTATTTT
TRBV11-3	-	TRBJ1-6	TRBD1	17	CASSLGSRTGYGSPLHF	TGTGCCAGCAGCTTAGGATCTCGGACAGGGTATGGATCACCCCTCCACTTT
TRBV7-3	-	TRBJ2-1	TRBD2	15	CASSSLAGGRDEQFF	TGTGCCAGCAGCTCCTTAGCGGGAGGCCGGGATGAGCAGTTCTTC
TRBV28	-	TRBJ1-5	-	14	CASSSLGRDFPQHF	TGTGCCAGCAGTTCTTTGGGGAGGGATTTTCCCCAGCATTTT
TRBV5-1	-	TRBJ2-4	TRBD2	13	CASSWAGGDIQYF	TGCGCCAGCAGCTGGGCGGGGGGCGACATTCAGTACTTC
TRBV25-1	-	TRBJ1-2	TRBD1	14	CASSGQGGGYGYTF	TGTGCCAGCAGTGGACAGGGCGGTGGCTATGGCTACACCTTC
TRBV2	-	TRBJ2-7	-	16	CASSESYLVTTYEQYF	TGTGCCAGCAGTGAGAGTTATTTGGTCACTACCTACGAGCAGTACTTC
TRBV3-1/TRBV3-2	-	TRBJ2-3	TRBD2	14	CASRNVAGYDTQYF	TGTGCCAGCAGGAATGTAGCGGGATATGATACGCAGTATTTT
TRBV5-1	-	TRBJ1-2	-	14	CASSAAEPRYGYTF	TGCGCCAGCAGCGCCGCGGAGCCACGCTATGGCTACACCTTC
TRBV5-1	-	TRBJ2-4	TRBD1	15	CASSLGDRGLDIQYF	TGCGCCAGCAGCTTAGGGGACAGGGGGCTGGACATTCAGTACTTC
TRBV19	once	TRBJ2-1	TRBD2	16	CASSSLGSGRINEQFF	TGTGCCAGTAGTTCCCTGGGTAGCGGGAGAATTAATGAGCAGTTCTTC
TRBV5-1	-	TRBJ2-5	-	11	CASSWRETQYF	TGCGCCAGCAGCTGGAGAGAGACCCAGTACTTC
TRBV19	-	TRBJ1-5	-	16	CASSIFLGATYQPQHF	TGTGCCAGTAGTATATTCCTTGGGGCCACTTATCAGCCCCAGCATTTT
TRBV4-1	-	TRBJ2-5	TRBD2	16	CASSPTGTSGQETQYF	TGCGCCAGCAGCCCGACCGGGACTAGCGGCCAGGAGACCCAGTACTTC
TRBV28	-	TRBJ1-2	TRBD1	15	CASSLERQGDYGYTF	TGTGCCAGCAGTTTAGAGCGACAGGGGGACTATGGCTACACCTTC
TRBV6-2/TRBV6-3	-	TRBJ1-2	TRBD1	14	CASSSGTGESGYTF	TGTGCCAGCAGCTCAGGGACAGGGGAATCAGGCTACACCTTC
TRBV25-1	-	TRBJ1-1	-	14	CASRGAGVNTEAFF	TGTGCCAGCAGGGGGGCAGGGGTGAACACTGAAGCTTTCTTT
TRBV9	-	TRBJ2-4	TRBD2	14	CASSEVAGGDIQYF	TGTGCCAGCAGTGAGGTGGCGGGGGGAGACATTCAGTACTTC
TRBV4-2	-	TRBJ2-1	TRBD1	17	CASSQDLGTVTYNEQFF	TGTGCCAGCAGCCAAGATCTCGGGACAGTCACCTACAATGAGCAGTTCTTC
TRBV27	-	TRBJ1-5	-	18	CASSLRQALAYSNQPQHF	TGTGCCAGCAGTTTACGTCAGGCCCTTGCATATAGCAATCAGCCCCAGCATTTT
TRBV7-2	once	TRBJ2-5	TRBD1	14	CASSLGGQGGTQYF	TGTGCCAGCAGCTTAGGGGGACAGGGGGGGACCCAGTACTTC
TRBV4-1	-	TRBJ2-4	TRBD2	20	CASSQDPGLAGSLAKNIQYF	TGCGCCAGCAGCCAAGATCCGGGACTAGCGGGGAGCCTAGCCAAAAACATTCAGTACTTC
TRBV7-2	-	TRBJ1-1	-	13	CASSLGQNTEAFF	TGTGCCAGCAGCTTAGGGCAGAACACTGAAGCTTTCTTT